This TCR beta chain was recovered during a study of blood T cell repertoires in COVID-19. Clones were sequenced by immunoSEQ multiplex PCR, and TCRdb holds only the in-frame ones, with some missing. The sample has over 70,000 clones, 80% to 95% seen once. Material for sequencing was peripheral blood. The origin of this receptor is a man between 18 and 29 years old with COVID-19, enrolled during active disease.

This CDR3 is CATRDRDTGELFF. The CDR3 DNA reads as TGTGCCACCCGGGACAGGGATACCGGGGAGCTGTTTTTT. The genes are TRBV28 and TRBJ2-2, with 9 nucleotides matching TRBD1. This CDR3 has 13 amino acids. Trimming removed 10 bases from V and 5 bases from J; junction bases left unmatched: 5. The germline V gene encodes CDR1 MDHEN and CDR2 SYDVKM.